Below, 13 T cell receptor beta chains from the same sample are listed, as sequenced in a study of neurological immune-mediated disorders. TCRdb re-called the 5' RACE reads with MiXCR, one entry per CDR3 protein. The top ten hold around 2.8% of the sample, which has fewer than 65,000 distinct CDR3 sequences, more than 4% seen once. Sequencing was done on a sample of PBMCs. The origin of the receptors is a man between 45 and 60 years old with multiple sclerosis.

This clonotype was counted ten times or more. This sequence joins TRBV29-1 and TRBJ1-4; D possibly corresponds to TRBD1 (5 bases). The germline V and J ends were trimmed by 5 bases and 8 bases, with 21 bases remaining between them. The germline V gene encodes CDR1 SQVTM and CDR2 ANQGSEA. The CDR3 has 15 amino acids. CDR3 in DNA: TGCAGCGTTCGAGAATCAGGGAGTACTACGGAAAAACTGTTTTTT. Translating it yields CSVRESGSTTEKLFF.

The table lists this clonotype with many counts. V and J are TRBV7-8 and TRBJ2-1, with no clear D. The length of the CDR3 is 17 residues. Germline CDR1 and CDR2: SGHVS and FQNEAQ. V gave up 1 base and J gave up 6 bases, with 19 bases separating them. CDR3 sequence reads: CASSLGAPLSSVNEQFF. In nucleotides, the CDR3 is TGTGCCAGCAGCTTAGGGGCACCGCTGTCGTCTGTCAATGAGCAGTTCTTC.

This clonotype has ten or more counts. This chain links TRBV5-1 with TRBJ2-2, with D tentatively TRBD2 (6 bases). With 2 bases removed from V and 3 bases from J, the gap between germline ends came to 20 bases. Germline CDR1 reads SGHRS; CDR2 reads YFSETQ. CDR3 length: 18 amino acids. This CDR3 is CASSFMGGDSYYTGELFF. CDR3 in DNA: TGCGCCAGCAGCTTTATGGGGGGTGACAGTTACTACACCGGGGAGCTGTTTTTT. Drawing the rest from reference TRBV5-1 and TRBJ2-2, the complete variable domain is KAGVTQTPRYLIKTRGQQVTLSCSPISGHRSVSWYQQTPGQGLQFLFEYFSETQRNKGNFPGRFSGRQFSNSRSEMNVSTLELGDSALYLCASSFMGGDSYYTGELFFGEGSRLTVL.

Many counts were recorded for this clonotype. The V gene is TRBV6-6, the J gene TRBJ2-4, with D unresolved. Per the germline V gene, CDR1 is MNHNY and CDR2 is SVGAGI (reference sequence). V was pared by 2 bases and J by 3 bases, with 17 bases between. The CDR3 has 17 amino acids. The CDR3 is CASSYEGSRKHKNIQYF. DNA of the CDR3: TGTGCCAGCAGTTACGAAGGTAGCAGAAAGCACAAAAACATTCAGTACTTC.

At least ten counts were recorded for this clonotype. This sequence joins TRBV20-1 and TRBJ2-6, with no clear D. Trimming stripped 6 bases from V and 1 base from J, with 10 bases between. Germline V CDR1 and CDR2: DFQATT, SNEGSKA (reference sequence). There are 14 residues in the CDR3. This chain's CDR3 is CSAKRESGANVLTF. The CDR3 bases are TGCAGTGCAAAGCGTGAGTCTGGGGCCAACGTCCTGACTTTC.

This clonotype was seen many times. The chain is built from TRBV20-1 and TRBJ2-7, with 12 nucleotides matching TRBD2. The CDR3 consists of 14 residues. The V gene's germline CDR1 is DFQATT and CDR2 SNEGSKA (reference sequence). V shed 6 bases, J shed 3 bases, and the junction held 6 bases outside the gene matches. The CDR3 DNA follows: TGCAGTGCCAAGACTAGCGGGGGACTCTACGAGCAGTACTTC. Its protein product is CSAKTSGGLYEQYF.

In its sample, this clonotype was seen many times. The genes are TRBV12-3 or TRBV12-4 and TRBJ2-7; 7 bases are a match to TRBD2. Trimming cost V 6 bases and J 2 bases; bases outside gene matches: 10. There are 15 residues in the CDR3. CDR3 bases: TGTGCCAGCAGATCCTCTAGCGGCCTACCCTACGAGCAGTACTTC. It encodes CASRSSSGLPYEQYF.

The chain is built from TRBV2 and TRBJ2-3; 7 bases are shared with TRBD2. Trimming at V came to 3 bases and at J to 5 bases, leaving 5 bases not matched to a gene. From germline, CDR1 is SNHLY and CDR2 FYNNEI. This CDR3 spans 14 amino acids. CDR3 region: CASSEREWGDTQYF. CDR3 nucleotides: TGTGCCAGCAGTGAGCGGGAGTGGGGAGATACGCAGTATTTT.

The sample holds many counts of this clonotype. CDR3 DNA: TGCGCCAGCAGCCAATGGCAGAAAGAGACCCAGTACTTC. Encoded protein: CASSQWQKETQYF. V usage is TRBV4-1 and J usage is TRBJ2-5; no reliable D call. The germline V and J ends were trimmed by 2 bases and 3 bases, with 7 bases remaining between them. The CDR3 is 13 amino acids. The germline V gene has CDR1 MGHRA and CDR2 YSYEKL.

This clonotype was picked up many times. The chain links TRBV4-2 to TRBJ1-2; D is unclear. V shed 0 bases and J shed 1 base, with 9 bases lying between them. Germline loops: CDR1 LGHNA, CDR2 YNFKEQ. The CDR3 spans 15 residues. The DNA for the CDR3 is TGTGCCAGCAGCCAAGATCTAACAGTTAACTATGGCTACACCTTC. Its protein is CASSQDLTVNYGYTF.

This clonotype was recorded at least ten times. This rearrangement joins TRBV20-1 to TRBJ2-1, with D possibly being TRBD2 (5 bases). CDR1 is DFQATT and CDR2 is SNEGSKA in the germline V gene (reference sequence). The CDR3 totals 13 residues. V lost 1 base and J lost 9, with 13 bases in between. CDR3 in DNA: TGCAGTGCTAGAGGTAGGGCCAGCGGTGAGCAGTTCTTC. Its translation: CSARGRASGEQFF.

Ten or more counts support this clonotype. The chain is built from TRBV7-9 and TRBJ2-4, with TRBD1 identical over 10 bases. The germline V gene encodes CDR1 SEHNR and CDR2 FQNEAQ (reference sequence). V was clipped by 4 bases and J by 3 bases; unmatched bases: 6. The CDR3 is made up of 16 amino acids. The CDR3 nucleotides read TGTGCCAGCAGCTCTGGGACAGGGGATAACAAAAACATTCAGTACTTC. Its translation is CASSSGTGDNKNIQYF.

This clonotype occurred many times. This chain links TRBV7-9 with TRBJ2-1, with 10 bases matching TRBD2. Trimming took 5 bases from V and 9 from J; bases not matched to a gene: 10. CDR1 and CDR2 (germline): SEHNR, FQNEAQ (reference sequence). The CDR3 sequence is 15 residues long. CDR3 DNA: TGTGCCAGCAGCCCCCCTCTAGCGGGAGAGACTGAGCAGTTCTTC. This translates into CASSPPLAGETEQFF.